One sample yielded the 8 T cell receptor beta chains listed below, sequenced in a study of PD-1 blockade in classical Hodgkin lymphoma. All trial patients relapsed after autologous stem cell transplantation. Produced via immunoSEQ multiplex PCR; TCRdb's table is partial and in-frame only. The table includes about 15,000 clones, approximately 88% detected once. This sample comprised peripheral blood mononuclear cells (PBMCs), obtained before the second cycle of nivolumab. The receptors were sampled from a human donor with classical Hodgkin lymphoma.

CDR3 sequence (DNA): TGTGCCAGCAGCTTAGTACAGGGCAACACCGGGGAGCTGTTTTTT. This encodes CASSLVQGNTGELFF. V and J are TRBV7-9 and TRBJ2-2; TRBD1 might be the D (6 bases). V shed 1 base and J shed 2 bases, with 8 bases lying between them. Germline loops: CDR1 SEHNR, CDR2 FQNEAQ (reference sequence). The CDR3 consists of 15 residues.

This clone was picked up one time. The genes are TRBV7-7 and TRBJ2-1; D is ambiguous. The CDR3 extends over 15 amino acids. The V gene lost 1 base and the J gene lost 0 bases, with 7 bases spanning the gap. Germline-derived CDR1 and CDR2 are SSHAT and FNYEAQ (reference sequence). The CDR3 sequence is CASSLVPSSYNEQFF. CDR3 coding DNA: TGTGCCAGCAGCTTAGTACCTAGCTCCTACAATGAGCAGTTCTTC.

The chain is built from TRBV6-1 and TRBJ1-2; maybe TRBD1 (6 bases). CDR1 MNHNS and CDR2 SASEGT come from the germline V gene. Trimming pared 5 bases from V and 2 bases from J, leaving 9 bases between. This CDR3 contains 13 residues. Here the CDR3 reads CASSNDRNYGYTF. The CDR3 DNA reads TGTGCCAGCAGTAATGACAGGAACTATGGCTACACCTTC.

The J gene is TRBJ2-5, the V gene TRBV6-1; the match to TRBD2 covers 11 bases. CDR1 MNHNS and CDR2 SASEGT come from the germline V gene. The V segment lost 6 bases and the J segment 0 bases; nucleotides outside the gene matches: 3. CDR3 length: 15 residues. In DNA, the CDR3 is TGTGCCAGCAGCCTGACTAGCGGGGACCAAGAGACCCAGTACTTC. It encodes CASSLTSGDQETQYF.

This sequence joins TRBV6-1 and TRBJ2-7; the D gene could be TRBD1 or TRBD2 (5 bases each). The CDR3 sequence is 17 residues long. The germline CDR1 and CDR2 sequences are MNHNS and SASEGT. V gave up 2 bases and J gave up 6 bases, with 23 bases separating them. Written as DNA, the CDR3 is TGTGCCAGCAGTGAATGGCTAGATACCGGGACCTTGCTCGAGCAGTACTTC. Residues: CASSEWLDTGTLLEQYF.

This chain joins TRBV28 and TRBJ2-1, with a tentative D call TRBD2 (5 bases). V lost 0 bases and J lost 8, with 8 bases in between. The CDR3 runs 13 residues. Germline values: CDR1 MDHEN, CDR2 SYDVKM. This CDR3 is CASSLWSGDEQFF. Here the CDR3 DNA reads TGTGCCAGCAGTTTATGGTCCGGGGATGAGCAGTTCTTC.

This chain links TRBV4-1 with TRBJ2-2; maybe TRBD2 (7 bases). The ends were cut back, 4 bases at V and 5 bases at J, with 17 bases in the middle. The germline V gene has CDR1 MGHRA and CDR2 YSYEKL. This CDR3 contains 16 residues. The CDR3 region has the DNA TGCGCCAGCAGCCCCTTCCAGGGGAGGGGAACCGGGGAGCTGTTTTTT. It codes for CASSPFQGRGTGELFF.

V and J are TRBV7-9 and TRBJ2-2; D is unclear. The V end was cut by 5 bases, the J end by 9 bases, with 22 bases between. The CDR3 is made up of 16 amino acids. The germline V gene encodes CDR1 SEHNR and CDR2 FQNEAQ (reference sequence). The CDR3 sequence is CASSASVPTSNWELFF. For the CDR3, the DNA is TGTGCCAGCAGCGCTTCCGTTCCCACCTCAAACTGGGAGCTGTTTTTT.